Below are 16 T cell receptor beta chains sequenced from a single sample in a study of shared clonotypes between healthy human individuals. Terminally differentiated effector memory CD45RA+ cells were excluded by CCR7 positive selection of CD45RO-negative cells. TCRdb keeps only in-frame clones here, not all; method: immunoSEQ multiplex PCR. Of under 2,000,000 clones in the sample, 85% to 95% were seen once. Material for sequencing was naive CD8+ T cells sorted from blood. The receptors come from a man aged 18 to 29 in good health.

The chain recombines TRBV10-2 with TRBJ2-3, with D unresolved. Per the germline V gene, CDR1 is WSHSY and CDR2 is SAAADI. Deletions cut 2 bases from V and 0 bases from J, with 12 bases between. The length of the CDR3 is 16 residues. CDR3 sequence (DNA): TGCGCCAGCAGTGAGCGAGACCTAGTTAGCACAGATACGCAGTATTTT. Amino acid sequence: CASSERDLVSTDTQYF.

Regarding this clone: The same CDR3 also results from other DNA sequences found in this sample. V usage is TRBV7-6 and J usage is TRBJ2-7, with D possibly TRBD1 on 5 matching bases. The length of the CDR3 is 13 residues. Germline CDR1 SGHVS, CDR2 FNYEAQ. The V and J ends lost 0 bases and 4 bases respectively, with 7 bases between them. Here the CDR3 DNA reads TGTGCCAGCAGCTTAGCGCAGGGTTACGAGCAGTACTTC. Residues: CASSLAQGYEQYF.

The chain employs TRBV6-6 and TRBJ2-7, with D possibly being TRBD1 or TRBD2 (5 bases each). The CDR3 runs 15 residues. Germline V CDR1 and CDR2: MNHNY, SVGAGI (reference sequence). V was clipped by 0 bases and J by 4 bases, with 13 bases between them. The CDR3 protein is CASSYSSLGEYEQYF. In DNA, the CDR3 is TGTGCCAGCAGTTACTCGAGTCTGGGGGAGTACGAGCAGTACTTC.

This sequence joins TRBV19 and TRBJ1-4; D gene unclear. This CDR3 contains 15 residues. V lost 1 base and J 6 bases, leaving 12 bases between the germline ends. CDR1 LNHDA and CDR2 SQIVND come from the germline V gene (reference sequence). The CDR3 loop reads CASSIANGPYEKLFF. CDR3 bases: TGTGCCAGTAGTATAGCGAACGGGCCTTATGAAAAACTGTTTTTT.

The rearrangement links TRBV6-5 to TRBJ2-7; D is possibly TRBD2 (6 bases). The CDR3 covers 15 residues. Trimming cost V 2 bases and J 3 bases, with 14 bases left between them. Per germline, CDR1 MNHEY and CDR2 SVGAGI. The CDR3 DNA follows: TGTGCCAGCAGTTACGACCTTGGTAGCGGCTACGAGCAGTACTTC. Its translation is CASSYDLGSGYEQYF.

This clone appeared a single time. The gene calls are TRBV27 and TRBJ2-5; 8 bases fit TRBD1. This CDR3 contains 16 residues. Per the germline V gene, CDR1 is MNHEY and CDR2 is SMNVEV (reference sequence). After removal of 0 bases from V and 4 bases from J, the junction contained 7 bases not matched to a gene. The CDR3 is CASSLSRTGLLETQYF. The CDR3 nucleotides read TGTGCCAGCAGTTTATCCAGGACAGGGCTGTTAGAGACCCAGTACTTC.

The rearrangement joins TRBV25-1 to TRBJ1-5; D is perhaps TRBD1 (5 bases). The CDR3 length is 13 residues. CDR1 and CDR2 from the germline V gene are MGHDK and SYGVNS. V was cut by 5 bases and J by 1 base, with 6 bases left in between. CDR3 protein: CASSRGSNQPQHF. The CDR3 nucleotides are TGTGCCAGCAGTCGGGGGAGCAATCAGCCCCAGCATTTT.

The genes are TRBV10-3 and TRBJ1-3, with TRBD1 matching over 8 bases. Germline V gene data show CDR1 as ENHRY and CDR2 as SYGVKD. The CDR3 loop spans 14 amino acids. Trimming at V came to 10 bases and at J to 9 bases, leaving 14 bases not matched to a gene. CDR3 nucleotides: TGTGCCAACAAGCCTACTGAACAGGGGGTCACCATATATTTT. This codes for CANKPTEQGVTIYF.

The genes are TRBV18 and TRBJ2-3; 9 bases line up with TRBD1. The length of the CDR3 is 16 residues. J lost 4 bases, V lost 3 bases, and 8 bases had no gene match. Germline assignment: CDR1 KGHSH and CDR2 LQKENI. The CDR3 protein is CASSPPPGQGSDTQYF. The CDR3 DNA follows: TGTGCCAGCTCACCGCCTCCGGGACAGGGCTCAGATACGCAGTATTTT.

The rearrangement joins TRBV28 to TRBJ1-1; no reliable D call. Germline CDR1 and CDR2: MDHEN and SYDVKM. V was pared by 3 bases and J by 7 bases, with 6 bases between. The CDR3 covers 11 residues. The CDR3 nucleotides read TGTGCCAGCAGTTTCCTCGATGAAGCTTTCTTT. Residues: CASSFLDEAFF.

This chain joins TRBV5-3 and TRBJ2-1; 7 bases are shared with TRBD2. TRBV5-3 has ORF status, its function being uncertain. Trimming cost V 6 bases and J 2 bases; bases outside gene matches: 11. CDR3 length: 16 amino acids. CDR3 DNA: TGTGCCAGAATGGGTAGGGGACTACCGACCTACAATGAGCAGTTCTTC. Translation gives CARMGRGLPTYNEQFF.

This clone was found once. The CDR3 DNA reads TGTGCCAGCAGCGCAATACTAGCGGGGGGGTACAATGAGCAGTTCTTC. Protein product: CASSAILAGGYNEQFF. The gene calls are TRBV9 and TRBJ2-1; TRBD2 matches at 13 bases. Germline lookup yields CDR1 SGDLS and CDR2 YYNGEE. CDR3 length: 16 amino acids. The J segment lost 4 bases and the V segment lost 3 bases, leaving 4 bases of the junction unmatched. Variable domain in full (rest from reference TRBV9 and TRBJ2-1): DSGVTQTPKHLITATGQRVTLRCSPRSGDLSVYWYQQSLDQGLQFLIQYYNGEERAKGNILERFSAQQFPDLHSELNLSSLELGDSALYFCASSAILAGGYNEQFFGPGTRLTVL.

A word on this clone: Other DNA sequences within the sample encode an identical CDR3. This CDR3 is CASSVGGQGYEQYF. The DNA for the CDR3 is TGTGCCAGCAGCGTGGGGGGTCAGGGATACGAGCAGTACTTC. V is TRBV9 and J is TRBJ2-7, with D perhaps matching TRBD2 (6 bases). This CDR3 contains 14 residues. In germline, CDR1 is SGDLS, CDR2 YYNGEE. With 2 bases removed from V and 4 bases from J, the gap between germline ends came to 13 bases.

This chain connects TRBV11-2 to TRBJ2-7; 9 nucleotides agree with TRBD1. V shed 6 bases and J 3 bases; nucleotides not matched to a gene: 6. Germline V gives CDR1 SGHAT, CDR2 FQNNGV. This CDR3 is built from 14 residues. CDR3 residues: CASRSGQGIYEQYF. As DNA, the CDR3 is TGTGCCAGCAGGTCAGGACAGGGGATCTACGAGCAGTACTTC.

This clone was recorded once. The chain couples TRBV6-5 to TRBJ1-1; D possibly corresponds to TRBD1 (5 bases). CDR3 length equals 14 residues. Germline V gene lookup returns CDR1 MNHEY and CDR2 SVGAGI. Trimming shortened V by 0 bases and J by 8 bases, and 13 bases separated the two germline ends. CDR3 bases: TGTGCCAGCAGTTACTCGATACGGGGCGGCGAAGCTTTCTTT. Translated, it gives CASSYSIRGGEAFF.

V is TRBV19 and J is TRBJ1-2, with D uncertain. From germline, CDR1 is LNHDA and CDR2 SQIVND (reference sequence). Trimming shortened V by 9 bases and J by 4 bases, and 15 bases separated the two germline ends. The CDR3 runs to 13 residues. The CDR3 here is CASLQNPLYGYTF. DNA for the CDR3: TGTGCCAGCCTTCAGAACCCACTCTATGGCTACACCTTC.